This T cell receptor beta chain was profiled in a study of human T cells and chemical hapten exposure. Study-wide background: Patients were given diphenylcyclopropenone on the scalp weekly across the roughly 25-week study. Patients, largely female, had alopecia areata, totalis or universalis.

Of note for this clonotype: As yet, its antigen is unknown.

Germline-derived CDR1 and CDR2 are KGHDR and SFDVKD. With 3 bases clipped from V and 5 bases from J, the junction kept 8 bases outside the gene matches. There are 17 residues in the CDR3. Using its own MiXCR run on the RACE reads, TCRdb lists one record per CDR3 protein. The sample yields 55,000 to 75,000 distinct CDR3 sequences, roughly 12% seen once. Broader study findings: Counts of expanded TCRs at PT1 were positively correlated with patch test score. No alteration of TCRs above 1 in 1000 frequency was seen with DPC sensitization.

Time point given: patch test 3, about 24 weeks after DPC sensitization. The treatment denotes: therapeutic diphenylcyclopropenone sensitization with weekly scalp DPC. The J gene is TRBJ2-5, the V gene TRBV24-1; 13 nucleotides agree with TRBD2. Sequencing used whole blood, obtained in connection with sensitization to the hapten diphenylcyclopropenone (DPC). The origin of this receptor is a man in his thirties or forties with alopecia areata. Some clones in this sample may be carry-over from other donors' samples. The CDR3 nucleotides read TGTGCCACCAGTGATCCCCAGGGACTAGCGGGGCGGGAGACCCAGTACTTC. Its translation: CATSDPQGLAGRETQYF.